The entry below describes one TCR beta chain. What it binds is unknown. Assay: immunoSEQ multiplex PCR; the TCRdb copy retains only in-frame clones and omits some. The repertoire holds 2,000 to 3,000 clones, with less than 30% as singletons. This entry is derived from a study of T cells in localized non-small cell lung cancer. Germline V CDR1 and CDR2: MNHGY, SAAAGT. V lost 6 bases to trimming and J lost 1 base, with 10 bases between them. The CDR3 runs to 15 residues. Broader study findings: Heterogeneity cannot be ruled out, as sequencing used one tumor region only. Uninvolved neighboring lung showed the greatest T cell clonality, exceeding tumor.

The rearrangement joins TRBV6-8 to TRBJ2-6; D gene ambiguous. This material consisted of normal lung tissue next to the tumor, taken before any cancer treatment. This sequence was found in a man aged 35-69 years with stage II squamous cell lung carcinoma. Here the CDR3 reads CASRTLGSGANVLTF. Written as DNA, the CDR3 is TGTGCCAGCAGGACCCTTGGGTCTGGGGCCAACGTCCTGACTTTC.